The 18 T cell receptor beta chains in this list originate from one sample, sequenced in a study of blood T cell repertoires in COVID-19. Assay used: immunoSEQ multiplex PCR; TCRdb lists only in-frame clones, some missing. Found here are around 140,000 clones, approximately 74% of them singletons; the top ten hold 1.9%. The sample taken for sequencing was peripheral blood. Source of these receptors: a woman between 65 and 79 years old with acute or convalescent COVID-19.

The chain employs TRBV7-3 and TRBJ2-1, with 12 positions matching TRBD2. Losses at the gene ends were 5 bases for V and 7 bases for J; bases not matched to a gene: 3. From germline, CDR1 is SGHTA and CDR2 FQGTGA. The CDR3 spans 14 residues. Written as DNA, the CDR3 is TGTGCCAGCAGCAAAGGACTAGCGGGAAATGAGCAGTTCTTC. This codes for CASSKGLAGNEQFF.

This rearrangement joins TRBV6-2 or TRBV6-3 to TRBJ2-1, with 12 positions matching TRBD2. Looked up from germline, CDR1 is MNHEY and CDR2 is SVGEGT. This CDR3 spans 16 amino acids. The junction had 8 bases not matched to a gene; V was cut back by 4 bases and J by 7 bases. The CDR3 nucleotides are TGTGCCAGCAGTTCCCGGACTAGCGGGAATCTGAATGAGCAGTTCTTC. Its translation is CASSSRTSGNLNEQFF.

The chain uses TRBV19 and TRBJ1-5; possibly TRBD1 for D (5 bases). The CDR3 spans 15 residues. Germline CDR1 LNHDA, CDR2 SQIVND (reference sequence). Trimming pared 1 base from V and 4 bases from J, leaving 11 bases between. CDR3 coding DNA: TGTGCCAGTAGTATAGGTGGGGCGCAGAATCAGCCCCAGCATTTT. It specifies CASSIGGAQNQPQHF. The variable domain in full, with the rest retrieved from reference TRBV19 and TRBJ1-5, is DGGITQSPKYLFRKEGQNVTLSCEQNLNHDAMYWYRQDPGQGLRLIYYSQIVNDFQKGDIAEGYSVSREKKESFPLTVTSAQKNPTAFYLCASSIGGAQNQPQHFGDGTRLSIL.

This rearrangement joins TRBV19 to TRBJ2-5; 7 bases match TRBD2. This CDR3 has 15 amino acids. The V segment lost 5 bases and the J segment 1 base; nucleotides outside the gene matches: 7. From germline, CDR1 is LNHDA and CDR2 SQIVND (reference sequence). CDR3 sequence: CASSPLLAIQETQYF. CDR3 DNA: TGTGCCAGTAGTCCATTACTAGCGATCCAAGAGACCCAGTACTTC.

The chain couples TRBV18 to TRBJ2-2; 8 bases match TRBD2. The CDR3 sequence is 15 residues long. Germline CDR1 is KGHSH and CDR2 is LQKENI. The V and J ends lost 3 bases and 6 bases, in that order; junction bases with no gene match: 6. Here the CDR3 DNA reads TGTGCCAGCTCACCTGAGGGACTAGTTGCCGGGGAGCTGTTTTTT. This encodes CASSPEGLVAGELFF.

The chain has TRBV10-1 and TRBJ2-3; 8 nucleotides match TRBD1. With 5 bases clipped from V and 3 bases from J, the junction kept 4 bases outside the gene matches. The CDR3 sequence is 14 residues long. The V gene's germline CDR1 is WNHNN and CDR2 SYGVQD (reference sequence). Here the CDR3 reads CASSQGQGTDTQYF. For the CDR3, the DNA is TGCGCCAGCAGTCAAGGACAGGGTACAGATACGCAGTATTTT.

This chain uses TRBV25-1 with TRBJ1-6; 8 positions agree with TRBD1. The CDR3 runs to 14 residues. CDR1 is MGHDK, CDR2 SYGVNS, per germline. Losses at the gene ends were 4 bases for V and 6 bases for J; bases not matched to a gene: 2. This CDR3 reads CASSGTGPNSPLHF. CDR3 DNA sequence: TGTGCCAGCAGTGGGACAGGGCCTAATTCACCCCTCCACTTT.

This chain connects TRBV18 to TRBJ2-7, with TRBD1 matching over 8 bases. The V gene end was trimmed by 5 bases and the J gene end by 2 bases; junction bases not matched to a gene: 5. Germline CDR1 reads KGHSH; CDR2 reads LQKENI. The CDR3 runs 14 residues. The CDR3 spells CASSSRTGPYEQYF. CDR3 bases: TGTGCCAGCTCATCCAGGACAGGGCCCTACGAGCAGTACTTC.

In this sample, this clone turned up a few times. The CDR3 DNA follows: TGTGCCAGCAGTTTCCTACAGGGTGAAGGCTACACCTTC. Amino acid sequence: CASSFLQGEGYTF. J is TRBJ1-2 and V is TRBV27, with a possible D match to TRBD1 (6 bases). Germline CDR1 reads MNHEY; CDR2 reads SMNVEV (reference sequence). The ends were cut back, 3 bases at V and 8 bases at J, with 13 bases in the middle. This CDR3 is built from 13 residues.

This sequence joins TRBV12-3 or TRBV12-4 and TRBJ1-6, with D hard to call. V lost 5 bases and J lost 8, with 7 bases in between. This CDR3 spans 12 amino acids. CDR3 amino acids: CASSGQYSPLHF. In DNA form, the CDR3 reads TGTGCCAGCAGTGGGCAGTATTCACCCCTCCACTTT.

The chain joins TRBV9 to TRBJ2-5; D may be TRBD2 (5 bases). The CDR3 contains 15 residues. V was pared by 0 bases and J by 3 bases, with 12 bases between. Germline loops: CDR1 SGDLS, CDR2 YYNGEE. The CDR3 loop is CASSVEGVGKETQYF. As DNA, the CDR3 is TGTGCCAGCAGCGTAGAGGGAGTGGGAAAAGAGACCCAGTACTTC.

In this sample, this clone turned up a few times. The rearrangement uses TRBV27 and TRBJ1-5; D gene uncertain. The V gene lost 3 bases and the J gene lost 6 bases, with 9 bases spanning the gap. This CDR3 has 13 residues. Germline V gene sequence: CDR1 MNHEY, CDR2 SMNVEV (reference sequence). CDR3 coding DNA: TGTGCCAGCAGTTTGCGGGGTAGTCAGCCCCAGCATTTT. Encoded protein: CASSLRGSQPQHF.

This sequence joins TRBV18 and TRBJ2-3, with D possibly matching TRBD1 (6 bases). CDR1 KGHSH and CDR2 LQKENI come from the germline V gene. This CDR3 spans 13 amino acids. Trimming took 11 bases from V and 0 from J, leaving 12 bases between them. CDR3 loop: CAAKDRSTDTQYF. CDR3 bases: TGTGCCGCTAAGGACAGAAGCACAGATACGCAGTATTTT.

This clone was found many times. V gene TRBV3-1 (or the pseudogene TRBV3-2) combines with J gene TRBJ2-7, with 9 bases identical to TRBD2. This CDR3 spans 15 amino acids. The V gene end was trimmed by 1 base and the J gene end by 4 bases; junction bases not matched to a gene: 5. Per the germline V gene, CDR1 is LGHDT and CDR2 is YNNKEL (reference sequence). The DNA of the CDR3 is TGTGCCAGCAGCCAAGGAAATAGCGGGAGATACGAGCAGTACTTC. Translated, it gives CASSQGNSGRYEQYF.

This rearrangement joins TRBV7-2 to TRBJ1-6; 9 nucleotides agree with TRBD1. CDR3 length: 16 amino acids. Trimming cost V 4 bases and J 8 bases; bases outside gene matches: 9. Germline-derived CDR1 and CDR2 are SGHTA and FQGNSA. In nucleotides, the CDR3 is TGTGCCAGCAGCTCGGGACAGGGCATAACGGATTCACCCCTCCACTTT. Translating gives CASSSGQGITDSPLHF.

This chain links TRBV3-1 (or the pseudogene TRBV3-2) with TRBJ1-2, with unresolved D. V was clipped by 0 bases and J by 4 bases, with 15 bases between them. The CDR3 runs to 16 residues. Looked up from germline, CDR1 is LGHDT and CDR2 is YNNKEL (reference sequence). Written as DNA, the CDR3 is TGTGCCAGCAGCCAAGAACTTGGAGATCTCGGCTATGGCTACACCTTC. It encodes CASSQELGDLGYGYTF.

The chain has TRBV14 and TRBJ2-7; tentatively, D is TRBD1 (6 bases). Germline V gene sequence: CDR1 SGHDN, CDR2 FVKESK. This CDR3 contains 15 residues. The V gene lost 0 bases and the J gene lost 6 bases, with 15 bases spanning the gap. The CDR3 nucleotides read TGTGCCAGCAGCCAAGAGTGGGGCCGAGGGGGCGAGCAGTACTTC. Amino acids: CASSQEWGRGGEQYF. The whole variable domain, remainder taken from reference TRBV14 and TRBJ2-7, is EAGVTQFPSHSVIEKGQTVTLRCDPISGHDNLYWYRRVMGKEIKFLLHFVKESKQDESGMPNNRFLAERTGGTYSTLKVQPAELEDSGVYFCASSQEWGRGGEQYFGPGTRLTVT.

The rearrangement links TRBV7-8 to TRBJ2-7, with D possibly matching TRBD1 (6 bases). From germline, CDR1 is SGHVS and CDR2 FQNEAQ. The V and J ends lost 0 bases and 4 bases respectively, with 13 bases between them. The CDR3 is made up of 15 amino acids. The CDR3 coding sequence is TGTGCCAGCAGCTTAGCTACAGGGAGAAAGTACGAGCAGTACTTC. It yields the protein CASSLATGRKYEQYF.